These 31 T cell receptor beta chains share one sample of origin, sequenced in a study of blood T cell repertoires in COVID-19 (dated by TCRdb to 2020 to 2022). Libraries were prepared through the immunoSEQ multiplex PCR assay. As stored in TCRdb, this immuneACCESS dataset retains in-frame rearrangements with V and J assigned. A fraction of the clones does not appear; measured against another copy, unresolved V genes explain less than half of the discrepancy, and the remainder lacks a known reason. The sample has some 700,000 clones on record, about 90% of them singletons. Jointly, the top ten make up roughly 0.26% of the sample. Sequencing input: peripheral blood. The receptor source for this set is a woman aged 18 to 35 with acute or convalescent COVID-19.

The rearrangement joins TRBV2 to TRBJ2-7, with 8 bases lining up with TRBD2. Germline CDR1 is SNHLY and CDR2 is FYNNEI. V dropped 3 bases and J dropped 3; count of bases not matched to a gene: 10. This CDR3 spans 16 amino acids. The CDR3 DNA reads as TGTGCCAGCAGTGACTTCATAGCGGGGCTACTCTACGAGCAGTACTTC. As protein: CASSDFIAGLLYEQYF.

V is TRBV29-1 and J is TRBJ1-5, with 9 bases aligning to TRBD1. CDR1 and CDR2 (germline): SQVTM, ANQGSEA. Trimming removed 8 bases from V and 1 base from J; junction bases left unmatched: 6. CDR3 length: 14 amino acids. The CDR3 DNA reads TGCAGCACCTCCGGGACAGGGAGCAATCAGCCCCAGCATTTT. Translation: CSTSGTGSNQPQHF.

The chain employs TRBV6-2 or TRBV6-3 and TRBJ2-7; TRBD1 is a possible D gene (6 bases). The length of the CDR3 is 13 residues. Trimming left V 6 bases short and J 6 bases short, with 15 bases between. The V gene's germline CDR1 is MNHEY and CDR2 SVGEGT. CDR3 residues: CASSRTDSGEQYF. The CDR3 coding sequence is TGTGCCAGCAGCCGAACGGACAGTGGCGAGCAGTACTTC.

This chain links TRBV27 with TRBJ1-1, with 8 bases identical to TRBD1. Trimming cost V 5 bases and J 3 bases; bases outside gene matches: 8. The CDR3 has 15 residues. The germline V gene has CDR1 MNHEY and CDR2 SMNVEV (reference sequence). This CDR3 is CASSLFQGADTEAFF. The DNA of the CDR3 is TGTGCCAGCAGTCTCTTCCAGGGGGCTGACACTGAAGCTTTCTTT.

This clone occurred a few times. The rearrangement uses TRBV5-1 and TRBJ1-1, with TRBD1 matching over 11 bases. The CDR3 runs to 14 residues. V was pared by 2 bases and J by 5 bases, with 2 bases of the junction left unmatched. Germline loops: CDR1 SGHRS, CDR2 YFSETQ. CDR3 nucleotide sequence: TGCGCCAGCAGCTTTGGGACAGGGGGAACTGAAGCTTTCTTT. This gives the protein CASSFGTGGTEAFF. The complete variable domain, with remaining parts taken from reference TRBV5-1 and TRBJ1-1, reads KAGVTQTPRYLIKTRGQQVTLSCSPISGHRSVSWYQQTPGQGLQFLFEYFSETQRNKGNFPGRFSGRQFSNSRSEMNVSTLELGDSALYLCASSFGTGGTEAFFGQGTRLTVV.

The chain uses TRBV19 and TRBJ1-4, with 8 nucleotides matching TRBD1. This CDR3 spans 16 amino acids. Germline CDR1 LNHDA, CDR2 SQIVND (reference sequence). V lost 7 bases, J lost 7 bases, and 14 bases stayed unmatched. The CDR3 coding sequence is TGTGCCAGTACCCCCCATGGGGGGACAGGTAGTGAAAAACTGTTTTTT. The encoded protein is CASTPHGGTGSEKLFF.

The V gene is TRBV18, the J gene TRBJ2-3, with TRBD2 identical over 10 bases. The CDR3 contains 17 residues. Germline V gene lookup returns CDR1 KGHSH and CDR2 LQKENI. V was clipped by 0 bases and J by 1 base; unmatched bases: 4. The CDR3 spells CASSPPRTSGGTDTQYF. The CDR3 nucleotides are TGTGCCAGCTCACCACCAAGAACTAGCGGGGGCACAGATACGCAGTATTTT.

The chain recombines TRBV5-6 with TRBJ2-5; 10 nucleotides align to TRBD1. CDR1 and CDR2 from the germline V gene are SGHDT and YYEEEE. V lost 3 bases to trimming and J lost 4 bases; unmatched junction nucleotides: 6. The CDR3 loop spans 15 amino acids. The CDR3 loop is CASSSAGTGAETQYF. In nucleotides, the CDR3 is TGTGCCAGCAGCTCAGCCGGGACAGGGGCAGAGACCCAGTACTTC.

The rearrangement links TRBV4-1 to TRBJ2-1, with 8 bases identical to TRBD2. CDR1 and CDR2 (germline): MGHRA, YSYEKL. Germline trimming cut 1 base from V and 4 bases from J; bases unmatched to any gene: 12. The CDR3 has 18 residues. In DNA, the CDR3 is TGCGCCAGCAGCCAAGGACCACGGGGGGGGGAACTATACAATGAGCAGTTCTTC. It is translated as CASSQGPRGGELYNEQFF.

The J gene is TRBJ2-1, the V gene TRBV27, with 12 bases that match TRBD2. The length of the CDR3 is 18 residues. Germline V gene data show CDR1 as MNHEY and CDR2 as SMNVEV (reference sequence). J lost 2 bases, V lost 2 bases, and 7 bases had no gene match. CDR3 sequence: CASSLLAGGFNTYNEQFF. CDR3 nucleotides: TGTGCCAGCAGTTTACTAGCGGGGGGGTTTAATACCTACAATGAGCAGTTCTTC.

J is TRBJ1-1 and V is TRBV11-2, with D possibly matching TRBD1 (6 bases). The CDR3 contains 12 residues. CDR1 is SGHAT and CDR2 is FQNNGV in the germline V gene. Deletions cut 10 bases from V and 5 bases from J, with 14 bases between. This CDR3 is CATQTGGTEAFF. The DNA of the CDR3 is TGTGCCACCCAGACAGGCGGGACTGAAGCTTTCTTT.

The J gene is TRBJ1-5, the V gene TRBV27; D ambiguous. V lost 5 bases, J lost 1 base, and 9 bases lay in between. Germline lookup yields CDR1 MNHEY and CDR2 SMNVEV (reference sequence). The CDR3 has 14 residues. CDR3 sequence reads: CASSEGLSNQPQHF. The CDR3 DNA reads TGTGCCAGCAGTGAGGGCTTAAGCAATCAGCCCCAGCATTTT.

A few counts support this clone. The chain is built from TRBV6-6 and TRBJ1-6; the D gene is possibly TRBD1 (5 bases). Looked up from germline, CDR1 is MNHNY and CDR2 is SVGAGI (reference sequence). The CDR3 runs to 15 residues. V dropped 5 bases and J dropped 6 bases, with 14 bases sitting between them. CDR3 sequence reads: CASSIRDLGNSPLHF. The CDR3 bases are TGTGCCAGCAGTATTCGGGACTTAGGTAATTCACCCCTCCACTTT.

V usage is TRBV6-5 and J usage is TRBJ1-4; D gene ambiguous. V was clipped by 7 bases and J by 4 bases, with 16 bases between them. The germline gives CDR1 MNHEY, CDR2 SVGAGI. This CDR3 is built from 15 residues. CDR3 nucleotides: TGTGCCAGCACCCCCCGGAGAGGGAGTAATGAAAAACTGTTTTTT. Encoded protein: CASTPRRGSNEKLFF.

The CDR3: CSVGGAGGYFYGYTF. For the CDR3, the DNA is TGCAGCGTTGGAGGCGCAGGGGGCTACTTCTATGGCTACACCTTC. The chain couples TRBV29-1 to TRBJ1-2; 8 nucleotides line up with TRBD1. In germline, CDR1 is SQVTM, CDR2 ANQGSEA. Trimming took 4 bases from V and 4 from J; bases not matched to a gene: 11. CDR3 size: 15 residues.

The CDR3 is CASSSDRVGNQPQHF. The CDR3, as DNA: TGTGCCAGCAGTTCGGACAGGGTTGGGAATCAGCCCCAGCATTTT. The rearrangement joins TRBV6-5 to TRBJ1-5, with 8 bases that match TRBD1. Germline V gene sequence: CDR1 MNHEY, CDR2 SVGAGI. This CDR3 spans 15 amino acids. Trimming cost V 4 bases and J 4 bases; bases outside gene matches: 6.

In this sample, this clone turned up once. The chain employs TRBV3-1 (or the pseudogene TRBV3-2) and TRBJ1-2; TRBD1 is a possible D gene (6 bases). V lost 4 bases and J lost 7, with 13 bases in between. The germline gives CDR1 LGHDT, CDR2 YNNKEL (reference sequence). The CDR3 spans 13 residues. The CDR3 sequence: CASSLVGGSGYTF. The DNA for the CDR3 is TGTGCCAGCAGCCTCGTTGGGGGCTCTGGCTACACCTTC.

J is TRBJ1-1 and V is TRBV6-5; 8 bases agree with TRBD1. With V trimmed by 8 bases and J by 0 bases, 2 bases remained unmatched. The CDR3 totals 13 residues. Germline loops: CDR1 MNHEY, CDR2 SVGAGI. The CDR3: CASQDRVNTEAFF. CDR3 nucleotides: TGTGCCAGCCAGGACAGGGTGAACACTGAAGCTTTCTTT.

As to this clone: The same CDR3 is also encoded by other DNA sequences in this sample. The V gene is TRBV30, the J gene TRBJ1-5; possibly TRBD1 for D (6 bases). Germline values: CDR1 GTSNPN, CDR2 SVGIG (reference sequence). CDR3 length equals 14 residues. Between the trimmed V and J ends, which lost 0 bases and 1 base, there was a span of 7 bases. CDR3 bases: TGTGCCTGGAGTGTAGGGGGAAGCAATCAGCCCCAGCATTTT. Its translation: CAWSVGGSNQPQHF.

The CDR3 reads CASRTTGKGYEQYF. The CDR3 region has the DNA TGTGCCAGCAGAACTACAGGGAAAGGCTACGAGCAGTACTTC. V gene TRBV27 combines with J gene TRBJ2-7; possible D gene TRBD1, 6 bases. V was clipped by 6 bases and J by 3 bases, with 15 bases between them. Germline CDR1 is MNHEY and CDR2 is SMNVEV (reference sequence). The CDR3 is made up of 14 amino acids.

This CDR3 reads CASSRGTAYSGANVLTF. The CDR3 DNA reads TGTGCCAGCTCACGAGGGACAGCCTACTCTGGGGCCAACGTCCTGACTTTC. The chain carries TRBV18 and TRBJ2-6; 7 bases agree with TRBD1. This CDR3 spans 17 amino acids. From germline, CDR1 is KGHSH and CDR2 LQKENI. Unmatched junction bases numbered 6, after V lost 4 bases and J lost 0 bases.

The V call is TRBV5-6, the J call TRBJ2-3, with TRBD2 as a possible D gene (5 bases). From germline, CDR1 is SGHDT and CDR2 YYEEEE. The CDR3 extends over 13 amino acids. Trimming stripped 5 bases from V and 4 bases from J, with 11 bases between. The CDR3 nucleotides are TGTGCCAGCAGGAATAACGGGGCAGATACGCAGTATTTT. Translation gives CASRNNGADTQYF.

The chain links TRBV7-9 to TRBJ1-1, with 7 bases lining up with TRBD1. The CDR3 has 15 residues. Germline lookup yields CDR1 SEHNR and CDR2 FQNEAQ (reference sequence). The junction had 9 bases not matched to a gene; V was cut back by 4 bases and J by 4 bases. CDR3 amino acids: CASSSTGTEPTEAFF. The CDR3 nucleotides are TGTGCCAGCAGCTCAACCGGGACAGAACCCACTGAAGCTTTCTTT.

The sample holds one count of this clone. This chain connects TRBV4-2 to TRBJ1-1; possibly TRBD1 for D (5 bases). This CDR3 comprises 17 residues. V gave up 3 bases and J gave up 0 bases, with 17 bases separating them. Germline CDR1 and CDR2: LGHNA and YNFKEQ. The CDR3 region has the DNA TGTGCCAGCAGCCATCCCGCCTGGAGGGGAATGAACACTGAAGCTTTCTTT. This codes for CASSHPAWRGMNTEAFF.

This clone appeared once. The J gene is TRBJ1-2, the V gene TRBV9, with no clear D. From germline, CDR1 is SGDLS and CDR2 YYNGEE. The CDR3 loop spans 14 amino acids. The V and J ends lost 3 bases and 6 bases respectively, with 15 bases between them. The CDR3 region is CASSGHIGANGYTF. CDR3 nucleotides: TGTGCCAGCAGCGGGCATATTGGAGCGAATGGCTACACCTTC.

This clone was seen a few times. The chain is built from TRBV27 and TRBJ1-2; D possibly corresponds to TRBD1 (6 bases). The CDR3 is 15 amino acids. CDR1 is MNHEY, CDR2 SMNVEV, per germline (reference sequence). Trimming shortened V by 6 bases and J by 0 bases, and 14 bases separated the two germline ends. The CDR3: CASRPDRISNYGYTF. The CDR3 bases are TGTGCCAGCAGACCTGACAGGATTTCTAACTATGGCTACACCTTC.

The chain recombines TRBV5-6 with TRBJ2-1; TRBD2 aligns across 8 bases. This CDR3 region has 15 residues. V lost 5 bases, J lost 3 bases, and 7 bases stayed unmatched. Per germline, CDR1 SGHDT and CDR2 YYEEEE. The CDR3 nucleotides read TGTGCCAGCAGGGCCGGGGGGGCCTTCTACAATGAGCAGTTCTTC. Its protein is CASRAGGAFYNEQFF.

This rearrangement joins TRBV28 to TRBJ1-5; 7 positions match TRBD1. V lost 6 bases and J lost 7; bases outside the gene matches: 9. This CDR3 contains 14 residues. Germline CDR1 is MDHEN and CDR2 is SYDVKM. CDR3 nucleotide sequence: TGTGCCAGCAGCCCAGGGGGAGGACGGCAGCCCCAGCATTTT. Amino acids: CASSPGGGRQPQHF.

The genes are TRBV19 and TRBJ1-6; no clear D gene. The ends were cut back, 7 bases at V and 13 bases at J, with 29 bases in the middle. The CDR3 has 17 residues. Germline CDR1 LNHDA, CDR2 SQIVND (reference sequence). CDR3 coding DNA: TGTGCCAGTACCCTTGAGGGTGGCCAGCGCCCTTATATTCCCCTCCACTTT. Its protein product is CASTLEGGQRPYIPLHF.

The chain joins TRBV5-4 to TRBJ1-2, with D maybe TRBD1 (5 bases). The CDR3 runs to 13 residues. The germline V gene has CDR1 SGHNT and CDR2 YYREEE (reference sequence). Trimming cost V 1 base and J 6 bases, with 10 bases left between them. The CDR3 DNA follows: TGTGCCAGCAGCTTGTGGGGGGGGAATGGCTACACCTTC. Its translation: CASSLWGGNGYTF.

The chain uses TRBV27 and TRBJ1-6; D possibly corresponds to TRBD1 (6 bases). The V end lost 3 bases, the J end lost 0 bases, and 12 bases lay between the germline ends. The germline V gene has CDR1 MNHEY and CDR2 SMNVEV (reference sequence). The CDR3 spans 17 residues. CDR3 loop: CASSFYRVPSYNSPLHF. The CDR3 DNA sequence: TGTGCCAGCAGTTTTTACAGGGTGCCCTCCTATAATTCACCCCTCCACTTT.